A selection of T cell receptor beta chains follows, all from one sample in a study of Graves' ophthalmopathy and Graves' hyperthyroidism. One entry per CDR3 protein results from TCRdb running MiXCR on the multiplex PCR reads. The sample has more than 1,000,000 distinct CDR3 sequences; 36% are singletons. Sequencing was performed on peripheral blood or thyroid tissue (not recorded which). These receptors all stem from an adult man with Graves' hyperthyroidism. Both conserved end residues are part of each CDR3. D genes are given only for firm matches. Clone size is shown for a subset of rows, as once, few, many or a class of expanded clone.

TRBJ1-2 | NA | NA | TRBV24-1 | CATSDSGRPYGYTF | TGTGCCACCAGTGATTCCGGGAGACCCTATGGCTACACCTTC
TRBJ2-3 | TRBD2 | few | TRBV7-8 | CASSLLAGTTDTQYF | TGTGCCAGCAGCTTACTAGCGGGGACCACAGATACGCAGTATTTT
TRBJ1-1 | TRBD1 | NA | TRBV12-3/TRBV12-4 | CASRTPAGTGGRNTEAFF | TGTGCCAGCAGGACTCCGGCCGGGACAGGGGGTAGGAACACTGAAGCTTTCTTT
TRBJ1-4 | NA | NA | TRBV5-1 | CASSQASRGMNEKLFF | TGCGCCAGCAGCCAAGCATCCCGTGGGATGAATGAAAAACTGTTTTTT
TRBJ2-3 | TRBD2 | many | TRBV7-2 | CATTASGGLTDTQYF | TGTGCTACCACGGCTAGCGGGGGGCTCACAGATACGCAGTATTTT
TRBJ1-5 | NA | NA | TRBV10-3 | CASSAGALSNQPQHF | TGTGCCAGCAGTGCAGGGGCCCTTAGCAATCAGCCCCAGCATTTT
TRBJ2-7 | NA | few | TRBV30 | CAWSLKTTLVDEQYF | TGTGCCTGGAGTTTGAAGACTACCCTGGTTGACGAGCAGTACTTC
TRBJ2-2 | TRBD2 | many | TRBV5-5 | CAGRLAENTGELFF | TGTGCCGGAAGACTAGCGGAAAACACCGGGGAGCTGTTTTTT
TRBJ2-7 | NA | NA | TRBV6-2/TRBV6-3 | CASSYVPVEQYF | TGTGCCAGCAGTTACGTCCCGGTGGAGCAGTACTTC
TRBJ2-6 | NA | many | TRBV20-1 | CSARGDPSGANVLTF | TGCAGTGCTAGGGGGGACCCGAGTGGGGCCAACGTCCTGACTTTC
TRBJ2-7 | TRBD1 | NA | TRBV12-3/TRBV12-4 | CASSHIGQGKSYEQYF | TGTGCCAGCAGTCACATCGGACAGGGTAAATCTTACGAGCAGTACTTC
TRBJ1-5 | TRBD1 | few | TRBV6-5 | CASRPDRGPNQPQHF | TGTGCCAGCAGACCCGACAGGGGGCCCAATCAGCCCCAGCATTTT
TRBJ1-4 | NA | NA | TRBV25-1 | CASSASWRGAREKLFF | TGTGCCAGCAGTGCTAGTTGGAGGGGGGCGAGGGAAAAACTGTTTTTT
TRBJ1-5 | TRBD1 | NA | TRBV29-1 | CSVGQGVDYEHF | TGCAGCGTAGGACAGGGAGTGGACTACGAGCATTTT
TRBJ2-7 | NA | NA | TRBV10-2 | CASSQEDTSRYEQYF | TGCGCCAGCAGCCAAGAGGATACTTCTCGGTACGAGCAGTACTTC
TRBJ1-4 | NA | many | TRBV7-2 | CASSSDSTTNEKLFF | TGTGCCAGCAGCTCAGACAGTACTACTAATGAAAAACTGTTTTTT
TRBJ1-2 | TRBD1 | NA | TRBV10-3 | CAISESGGYNYGYTF | TGTGCCATCAGTGAGTCAGGGGGCTATAACTATGGCTACACCTTC
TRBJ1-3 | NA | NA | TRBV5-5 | CASSWGTAESGNTIYF | TGTGCCAGCAGCTGGGGGACGGCAGAGTCTGGAAACACCATATATTTT
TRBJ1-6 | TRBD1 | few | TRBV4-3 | CASSSGTGDYNSPLHF | TGCGCCAGCAGCTCCGGGACAGGGGATTATAATTCACCCCTCCACTTT
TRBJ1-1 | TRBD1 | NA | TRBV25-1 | CARSGQGDTEAFF | TGTGCTAGATCTGGACAGGGGGACACTGAAGCTTTCTTT
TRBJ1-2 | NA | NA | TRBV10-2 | CASSAARQTYGYTF | TGCGCCAGCAGTGCGGCACGCCAAACCTATGGCTACACCTTC
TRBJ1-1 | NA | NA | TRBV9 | CASSHRDGGVPNTEAFF | TGTGCCAGCAGCCACCGAGATGGCGGGGTCCCGAACACTGAAGCTTTCTTT